Following are 12 T cell receptor beta chains from one sample sequenced in a study of cytomegalovirus exposure and HLA in healthy donors. The PCR employed 60 Vbeta primers together with 13 Jbeta primers. Repertoires were generated with immunoSEQ multiplex PCR, while TCRdb's copy carries only in-frame clones and drops some. Here the sample spans about 190,000 clones, 81% being singletons. The source material was PBMCs. The receptors were gathered from a man over 45 in good health and CMV-seronegative.

The chain combines TRBV29-1 with TRBJ1-2; 8 nucleotides match TRBD1. The junction had 8 bases not matched to a gene; V was cut back by 1 base and J by 4 bases. The CDR3 is 15 residues long. From germline, CDR1 is SQVTM and CDR2 ANQGSEA. The CDR3 DNA is TGCAGCGTTGAAGCCTTACAGGGGGGTGGCTATGGCTACACCTTC. It codes for CSVEALQGGGYGYTF.

This clone has more than one count but fewer than ten. The rearrangement joins TRBV10-3 to TRBJ1-6, with a weak D call TRBD1 (6 bases). Germline V gene lookup returns CDR1 ENHRY and CDR2 SYGVKD. The V and J ends lost 10 bases and 7 bases respectively, with 14 bases between them. CDR3 length: 13 residues. CDR3 amino acids: CASLRDMNSPLHF. CDR3 DNA sequence: TGTGCCAGCCTACGGGACATGAATTCACCCCTCCACTTT.

V usage is TRBV9 and J usage is TRBJ2-3; D is undetermined. V lost 0 bases, J lost 3 bases, and 11 bases lay in between. Germline values: CDR1 SGDLS, CDR2 YYNGEE. CDR3 length: 15 residues. The CDR3 here is CASSVAAGLTDTQYF. The CDR3 coding sequence is TGTGCCAGCAGCGTAGCGGCAGGTTTAACAGATACGCAGTATTTT.

The chain employs TRBV6-1 and TRBJ1-1, with D possibly matching TRBD1 (6 bases). The CDR3 length is 12 residues. Germline V gene data show CDR1 as MNHNS and CDR2 as SASEGT. Trimming shortened V by 8 bases and J by 8 bases, and 15 bases separated the two germline ends. In nucleotides, the CDR3 is TGTGCCAGCGGCGGGGGGCCGTCGGAAGCTTTCTTT. Protein sequence: CASGGGPSEAFF.

This clone was seen a handful of times. The genes are TRBV7-2 and TRBJ2-2; tentative D call: TRBD2 (6 bases). CDR3 length: 18 residues. V was shortened by 4 bases and J by 0 bases, with 18 bases between the two germline ends. In germline, CDR1 is SGHTA, CDR2 FQGNSA. The CDR3 nucleotides are TGTGCCAGCAGCTCGAGGAAAGGAGGGTACGCGAACACCGGGGAGCTGTTTTTT. It specifies CASSSRKGGYANTGELFF.

This chain joins TRBV15 and TRBJ1-6; 9 bases match TRBD1. This CDR3 spans 17 amino acids. V was pared by 0 bases and J by 7 bases, with 7 bases of the junction left unmatched. The germline V gene encodes CDR1 LNHNV and CDR2 YYDKDF (reference sequence). The CDR3 loop reads CATSRDSGQGLNSPLHF. The CDR3 coding sequence is TGTGCCACCAGCAGAGATTCGGGACAGGGTCTAAATTCACCCCTCCACTTT.

The chain recombines TRBV2 with TRBJ1-1; D unresolved. Trimming pared 0 bases from V and 8 bases from J, leaving 7 bases between. Germline CDR1 and CDR2: SNHLY and FYNNEI. The CDR3 is made up of 12 amino acids. This CDR3 reads CASSEASIEAFF. The CDR3 DNA is TGTGCCAGCAGTGAAGCGAGTATCGAAGCTTTCTTT.

The V and J genes are TRBV14 and TRBJ2-5; the match to TRBD1 covers 7 bases. The germline V gene encodes CDR1 SGHDN and CDR2 FVKESK. Unmatched junction bases numbered 8, after V lost 0 bases and J lost 1 base. The CDR3 spans 17 residues. Here the CDR3 reads CASSQDTGTATQETQYF. For the CDR3, the DNA is TGTGCCAGCAGCCAAGACACCGGGACAGCTACCCAAGAGACCCAGTACTTC.

The rearrangement joins TRBV7-2 to TRBJ1-1, with no clear D. Germline assignment: CDR1 SGHTA and CDR2 FQGNSA. The CDR3 consists of 15 residues. V was clipped by 2 bases and J by 1 base, with 11 bases between them. In nucleotides, the CDR3 is TGTGCCAGCAGCTTAACTTTCGTTCAGAACACTGAAGCTTTCTTT. It is translated as CASSLTFVQNTEAFF.

The V and J genes are TRBV4-2 and TRBJ1-4; 8 bases agree with TRBD1. The germline gives CDR1 LGHNA, CDR2 YNFKEQ. This CDR3 has 14 amino acids. V gave up 4 bases and J gave up 7 bases; unmatched junction bases: 5. The CDR3 protein is CASSLITGGEKLFF. In DNA form, the CDR3 reads TGTGCCAGCAGCCTAATCACAGGGGGTGAAAAACTGTTTTTT.

About this clone: Its ends do not fully match the called genes, so a read error is possible. The chain carries TRBV5-6 and TRBJ2-3; maybe TRBD2 (5 bases). Germline assignment: CDR1 SGHDT and CDR2 YYEEEE. The CDR3 is made up of 13 amino acids. The CDR3 DNA reads as TGTGCCAGTTCTCTCCTAGTGCGGGCCACGCCGACTTTT. Translation: CASSLLVRATPTF. Full variable domain (rest looked up from reference TRBV5-6 and TRBJ2-3): DAGVTQSPTHLIKTRGQQVTLRCSPKSGHDTVSWYQQALGQGPQFIFQYYEEEERQRGNFPDRFSGHQFPNYSSELNVNALLLGDSALYLCASSLLVRATPTFGPGTRLTVL.

The chain is built from TRBV27 and TRBJ2-2; TRBD2 is a possible D gene (5 bases). Germline V lookup: CDR1 MNHEY, CDR2 SMNVEV (reference sequence). Trimming took off 7 bases at V and 3 bases at J, with 15 bases between the two ends. The CDR3 spans 15 residues. In DNA, the CDR3 is TGTGCCAGCACCCCGCTGGGAGCGGACACCGGGGAGCTGTTTTTT. Translating gives CASTPLGADTGELFF.